Sequencing of this TCR beta chain was carried out in a study of blood T cell repertoires in COVID-19 (dated by TCRdb to 2020 to 2021). Broadly, across the study: The collaborator samples originated in the United States, Italy and Spain and spanned the acute and convalescent phases of COVID-19. The sample metadata nearly always contained a de-identified subject ID, COVID-19 status, age in years and sex. The repertoires were made available in a free public database intended to serve as a resource for research on the immune response to SARS-CoV-2. Samples came from the ongoing ImmuneRACE study (first 160 participants) plus 1,254 subjects from 6 global collaborators. The prospective study material was composed of cDNA or gDNA derived from T cells, B-cell-depleted T cells, or PBMCs. Deeply sampled blood TCRbeta repertoires from subjects exposed to, actively infected with, or recovered from COVID-19 were included in the dataset. HLA class I and class II types, where available, came from metadata supplied by the sample provider rather than from assay-based typing.

A word on this clone: Its antigen specificity is not known. Within one base of it there is no much larger clone, and no base qualities were kept.

The immunoSEQ Assay, a bias-controlled multiplex PCR, was used to amplify TCRbeta CDR3 regions from genomic DNA. For the original study's pipeline: Within the assay, amplification of reference gene primers was used to estimate how many nucleated cells each sample contained. Sequence reads were collapsed and filtered to measure the absolute abundance of every unique TCRbeta CDR3 rearrangement. For each sample, productive Simpson clonality was calculated as the square root of Simpson's diversity index over productive rearrangements. TCRdb retrieved this table from immuneACCESS and kept in-frame rearrangements only. Not all clones are present; in checked studies, unresolved V genes account for under half, and no reason is known for the remainder. V and J calls and clone size are those listed in that table; D and trimming were worked out from the DNA. Here the sample has about 180,000 clones; around 89% occur a single time. In total, the top ten clones hold more than 3.5% of the sample.

Study-wide conclusions, independent of this receptor: Clinical and demographic metadata were provided uncurated, with the amount varying by source and participant.

Trimming removed 3 bases from V and 7 bases from J; the gene matches leave 9 bases unexplained. The CDR3 runs 17 amino acids, cysteine and phenylalanine included. Only CDR3 DNA is held: 51 bases, read in frame from base 1. CDR1 and CDR2 are drawn from the germline V gene (reference sequence): LGHDT, YNNKEL. The collaborating institutions used their own protocols to collect whole blood in K2EDTA tubes. For TCRbeta analysis, collaborator samples were shipped as frozen whole blood, as isolated PBMCs, or as DNA extracted from either sample type. This sequence was found in a woman between 25 and 40 years old with acute or convalescent COVID-19. The chain is encoded by TRBV3-1 (or the pseudogene TRBV3-2) joined to TRBJ2-1; 13 central bases correspond to TRBD2. The sequenced material came from peripheral blood. CDR3 sequence: CASSHIPGLAGTNEQFF. In nucleotide form, the sequence is TGTGCCAGCAGCCATATCCCGGGACTAGCGGGAACGAATGAGCAGTTCTTC.